This T cell receptor (beta chain) was recorded in a study of memory CD4+ T cells and cytomegalovirus serostatus (dated by TCRdb to about 2019). As for the study more broadly: The cohort comprised 33 healthy Belgian adults, 9 CMV seropositive and some 24 CMV seronegative. CD4+ memory TCRbeta repertoires of a Belgian cohort with known cytomegalovirus serostatus were sequenced in order to replicate a published TCR-based CMV serostatus classifier. Results the study describes overall, beyond this receptor: The original-framework classifier achieved a median bootstrapped AUC of approximately 0.96 with a 95% CI of 0.76-1.00 on the Belgian cohort. For CMV serostatus prediction, a median bootstrapped AUC of 0.95 was reached with the original framework, and a median bootstrapped AUC of about 0.89 was reached with a US-trained random forest. Among the 150 or so previously reported CMV-associated TCRbeta sequences, some 70 showed up in the CD4+ memory repertoires, with each one found in between one and five individuals. Only CD4+CD45RO+ memory cells were sequenced, unlike the original study, which covered naive and memory CD4+ and CD8+ populations. Results were interpreted as suggesting that the CMV-associated TCR signature is largely present in the CD4+ memory repertoire.

Single viable CD3+CD4+CD8-CD45RO+ cells were sorted as memory CD4+ T cells on a FACSAria II. CMV serostatus was determined with a Roche Elecsys assay detecting serum IgG against CMV pp150, pp28, p38 and p52. Following thawing, total CD4+ T cells were enriched through positive selection using CD4 magnetic microbeads. The samples came from a different study that was designed specifically to examine the CD4+ T cell memory repertoire. Peripheral blood mononuclear cells were isolated and cryopreserved according to standard operating procedures, and serum was kept at -80 degrees C. The staining used CD3-PerCP (BW264/56), CD4-APC (RPA-T4), CD45RO-PE (UCHT1) and CD8-Pacific Orange (3B5) antibodies, and Sytox blue was used to exclude non-viable cells. The Quick-DNA Microprep Kit was used to extract genomic DNA from the sorted cells. TCRbeta DNA was amplified with the immunoSEQ hsTCRbeta kit following the manufacturer's protocol. TCRbeta libraries were sequenced on an Illumina MiSeq instrument. Per the authors' processing: After out-of-frame sequences were removed, millions of distinct TCRbeta sequences remained, averaging about 66,813 per individual. Each individual was scored by the count of 150 or so previously reported CMV-associated TCRbeta sequences and the total productive distinct TCRbeta count. A beta-binomial model was reimplemented in Python, and scikit-learn random forests with default parameters were trained on data from the US cohort. Classifier performance on the Belgian cohort was summarized as median AUC with percentile confidence intervals over 10,000 bootstrap iterations. This is the immuneACCESS table as TCRdb keeps it, with only in-frame sequences that have V and J called. A part of the clones is gone; compared with another copy, unresolved V genes explain less than half, and the rest is unexplained. The DNA was the basis for D and trimming; V, J and clone size are from that table. Recorded for this sample are around 40,000 clones; around 79% of them occurred a single time. Approximately 0.78% of the sample rests with the top ten.

For CDR1 and CDR2, the germline V gene lists MNHEY and SVGAGI. Including cysteine and phenylalanine, the CDR3 has 14 amino acids. Left in the record is the CDR3 DNA by itself, 42 bases read in frame from the first base. V is reduced by 2 bases and J by 0 bases, leaving a spacing of 2 bases between them. Concerning this clone itself: The specificity of this receptor is unknown. The record has no base qualities; no much larger clone is one base away.

Sequencing was done on a sample of memory CD4+ T cells from blood. The receptor chain draws on TRBV6-5 and TRBJ2-6; the D gene assignment is ambiguous. This clonotype was sampled from an adult in good health and CMV-seronegative. The nucleotides read TGTGCCAGCAGTTACAACTCTGGGGCCAACGTCCTGACTTTC. This encodes CASSYNSGANVLTF.